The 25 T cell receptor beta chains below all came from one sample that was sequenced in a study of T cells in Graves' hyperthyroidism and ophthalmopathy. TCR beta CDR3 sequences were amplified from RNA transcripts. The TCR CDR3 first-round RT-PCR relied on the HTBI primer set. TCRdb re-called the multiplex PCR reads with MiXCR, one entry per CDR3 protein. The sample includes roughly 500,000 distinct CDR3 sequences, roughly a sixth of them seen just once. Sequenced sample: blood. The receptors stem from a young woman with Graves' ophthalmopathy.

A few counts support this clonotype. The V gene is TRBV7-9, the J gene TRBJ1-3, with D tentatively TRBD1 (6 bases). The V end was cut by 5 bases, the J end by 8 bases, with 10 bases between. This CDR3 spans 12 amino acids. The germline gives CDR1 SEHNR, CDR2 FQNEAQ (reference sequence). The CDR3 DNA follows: TGTGCCAGCAGCCAGGGGTTAGACACCATATATTTT. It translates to CASSQGLDTIYF.

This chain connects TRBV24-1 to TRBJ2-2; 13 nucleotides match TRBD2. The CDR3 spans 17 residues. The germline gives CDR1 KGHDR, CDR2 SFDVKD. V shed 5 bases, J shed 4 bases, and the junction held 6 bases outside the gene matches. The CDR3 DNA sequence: TGTGCCACCAGTGCCCGACTAGCGGGAGGACGCACCGGGGAGCTGTTTTTT. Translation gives CATSARLAGGRTGELFF.

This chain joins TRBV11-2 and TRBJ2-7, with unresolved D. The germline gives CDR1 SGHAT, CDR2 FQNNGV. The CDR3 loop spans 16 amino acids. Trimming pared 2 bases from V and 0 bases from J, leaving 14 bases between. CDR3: CASSLSTTTSSYEQYF. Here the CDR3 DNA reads TGTGCCAGCAGCTTAAGTACGACCACAAGCTCCTACGAGCAGTACTTC. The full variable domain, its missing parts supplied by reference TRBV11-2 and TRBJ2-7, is EAGVAQSPRYKIIEKRQSVAFWCNPISGHATLYWYQQILGQGPKLLIQFQNNGVVDDSQLPKDRFSAERLKGVDSTLKIQPAKLEDSAVYLCASSLSTTTSSYEQYFGPGTRLTVT.

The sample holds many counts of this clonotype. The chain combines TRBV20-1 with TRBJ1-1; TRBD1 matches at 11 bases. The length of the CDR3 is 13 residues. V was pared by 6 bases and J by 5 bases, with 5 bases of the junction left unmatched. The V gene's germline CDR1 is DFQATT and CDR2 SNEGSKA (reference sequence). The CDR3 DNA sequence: TGCAGTGCAACAGGGGACAGGGGGACTGAAGCTTTCTTT. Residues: CSATGDRGTEAFF.

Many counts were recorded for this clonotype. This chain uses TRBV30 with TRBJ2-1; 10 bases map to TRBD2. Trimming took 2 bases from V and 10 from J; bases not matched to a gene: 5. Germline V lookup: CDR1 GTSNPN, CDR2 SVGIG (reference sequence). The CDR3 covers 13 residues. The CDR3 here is CAWSLAGDGEQFF. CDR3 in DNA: TGTGCCTGGAGTCTAGCGGGAGATGGCGAGCAGTTCTTC.

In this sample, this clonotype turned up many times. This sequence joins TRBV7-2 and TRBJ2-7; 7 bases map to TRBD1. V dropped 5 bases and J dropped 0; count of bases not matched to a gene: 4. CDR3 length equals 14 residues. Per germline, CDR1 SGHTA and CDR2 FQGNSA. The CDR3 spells CASSPDRDSYEQYF. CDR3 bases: TGTGCCAGCAGCCCCGACAGGGACTCCTACGAGCAGTACTTC.

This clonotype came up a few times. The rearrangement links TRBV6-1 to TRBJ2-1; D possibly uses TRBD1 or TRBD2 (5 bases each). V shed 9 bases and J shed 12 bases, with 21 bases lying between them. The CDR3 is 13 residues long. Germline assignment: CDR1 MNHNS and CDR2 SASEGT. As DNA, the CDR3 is TGTGCCAGTCCTGGGACCTCCTGGGACGCGCAGTTCTTC. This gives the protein CASPGTSWDAQFF.

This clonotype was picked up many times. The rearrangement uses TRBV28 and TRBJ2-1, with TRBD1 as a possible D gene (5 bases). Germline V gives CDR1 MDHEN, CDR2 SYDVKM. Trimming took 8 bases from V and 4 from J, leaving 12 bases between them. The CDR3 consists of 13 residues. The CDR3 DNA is TGTGCCAGCTACGAGGACAAATACAATGAGCAGTTCTTC. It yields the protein CASYEDKYNEQFF.

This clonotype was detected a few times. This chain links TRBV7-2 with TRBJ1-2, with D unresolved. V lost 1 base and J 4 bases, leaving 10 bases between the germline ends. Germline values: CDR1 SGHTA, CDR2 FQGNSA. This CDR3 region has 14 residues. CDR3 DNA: TGTGCCAGCAGCTTAGGAACGTCGGCCTATGGCTACACCTTC. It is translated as CASSLGTSAYGYTF.

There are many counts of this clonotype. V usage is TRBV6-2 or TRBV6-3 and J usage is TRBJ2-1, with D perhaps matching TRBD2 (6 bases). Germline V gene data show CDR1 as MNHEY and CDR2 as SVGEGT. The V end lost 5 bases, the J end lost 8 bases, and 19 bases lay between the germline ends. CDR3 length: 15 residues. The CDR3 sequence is CASSPFGTSRHEQFF. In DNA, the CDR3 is TGTGCCAGCAGTCCCTTCGGGACTTCCAGGCATGAGCAGTTCTTC.

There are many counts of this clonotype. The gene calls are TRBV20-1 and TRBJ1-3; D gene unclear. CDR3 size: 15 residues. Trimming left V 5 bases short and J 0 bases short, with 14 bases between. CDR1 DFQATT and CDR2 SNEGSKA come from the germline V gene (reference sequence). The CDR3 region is CSALHAGSSGNTIYF. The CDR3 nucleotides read TGCAGTGCTCTACACGCAGGAAGCTCTGGAAACACCATATATTTT.

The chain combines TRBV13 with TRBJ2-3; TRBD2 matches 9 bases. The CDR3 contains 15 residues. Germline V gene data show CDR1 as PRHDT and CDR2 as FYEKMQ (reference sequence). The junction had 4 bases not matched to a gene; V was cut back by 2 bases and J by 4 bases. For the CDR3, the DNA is TGTGCCAGCAGCTTATGGCTAGCGGGGTCAGATACGCAGTATTTT. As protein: CASSLWLAGSDTQYF.

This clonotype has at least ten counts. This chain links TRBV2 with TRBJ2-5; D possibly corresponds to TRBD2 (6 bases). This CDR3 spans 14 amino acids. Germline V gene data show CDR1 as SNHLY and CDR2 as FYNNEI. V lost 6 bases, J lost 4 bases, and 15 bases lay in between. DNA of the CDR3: TGTGCCAGCAGCACCAGCGGGTTCCGAGAGACCCAGTACTTC. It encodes CASSTSGFRETQYF.

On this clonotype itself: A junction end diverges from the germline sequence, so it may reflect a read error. The CDR3 DNA follows: TGTGCCATCAGTGATGGGACTAGCGGAAGCTCCTGCGAGCAGTACTTC. Amino acids: CAISDGTSGSSCEQYF. The rearrangement links TRBV10-3 to TRBJ2-7; TRBD2 aligns across 11 bases. The length of the CDR3 is 16 residues. In germline, CDR1 is ENHRY, CDR2 SYGVKD.

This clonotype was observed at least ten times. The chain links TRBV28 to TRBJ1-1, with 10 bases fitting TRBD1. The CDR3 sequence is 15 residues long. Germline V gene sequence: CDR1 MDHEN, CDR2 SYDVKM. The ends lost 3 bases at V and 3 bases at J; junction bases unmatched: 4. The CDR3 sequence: CASSFPGTGDTEAFF. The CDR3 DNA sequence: TGTGCCAGCAGTTTCCCCGGGACAGGGGACACTGAAGCTTTCTTT.

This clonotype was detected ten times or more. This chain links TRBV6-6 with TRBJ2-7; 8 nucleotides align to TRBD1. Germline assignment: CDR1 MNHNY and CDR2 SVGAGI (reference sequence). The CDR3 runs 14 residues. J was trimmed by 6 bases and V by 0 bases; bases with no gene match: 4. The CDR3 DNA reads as TGTGCCAGCAGTTACTCGCGGACAGGGCTCGAGCAGTACTTC. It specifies CASSYSRTGLEQYF.

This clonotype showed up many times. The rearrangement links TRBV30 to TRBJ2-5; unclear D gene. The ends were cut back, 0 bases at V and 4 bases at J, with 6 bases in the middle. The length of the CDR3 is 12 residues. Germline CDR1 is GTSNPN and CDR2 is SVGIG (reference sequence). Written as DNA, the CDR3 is TGTGCCTGGAGTGTACCTCGAGAGACCCAGTACTTC. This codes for CAWSVPRETQYF.

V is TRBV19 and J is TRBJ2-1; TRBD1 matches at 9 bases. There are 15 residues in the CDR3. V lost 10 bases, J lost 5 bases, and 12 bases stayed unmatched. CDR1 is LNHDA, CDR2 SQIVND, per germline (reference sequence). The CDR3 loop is CAIKNPGQGDNEQFF. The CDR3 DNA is TGTGCCATTAAAAACCCGGGACAGGGAGACAATGAGCAGTTCTTC.

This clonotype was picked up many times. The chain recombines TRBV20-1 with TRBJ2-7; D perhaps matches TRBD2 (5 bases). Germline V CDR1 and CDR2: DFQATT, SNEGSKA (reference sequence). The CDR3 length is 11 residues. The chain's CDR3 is CSCPGYYEQYF. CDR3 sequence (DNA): TGCAGCTGCCCGGGGTACTACGAGCAGTACTTC.

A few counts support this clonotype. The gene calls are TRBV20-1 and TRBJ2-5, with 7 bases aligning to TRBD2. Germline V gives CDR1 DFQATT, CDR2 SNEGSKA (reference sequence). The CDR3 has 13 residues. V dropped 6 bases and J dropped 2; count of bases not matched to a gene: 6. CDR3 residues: CSAPGDYQETQYF. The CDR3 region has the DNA TGCAGTGCCCCTGGGGACTATCAAGAGACCCAGTACTTC.

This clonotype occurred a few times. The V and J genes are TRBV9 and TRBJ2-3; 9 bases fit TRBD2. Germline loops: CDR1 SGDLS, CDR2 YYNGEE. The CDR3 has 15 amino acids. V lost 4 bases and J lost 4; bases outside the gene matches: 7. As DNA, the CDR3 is TGTGCCAGCAGCATCGATAGCGGGAGAGCAGATACGCAGTATTTT. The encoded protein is CASSIDSGRADTQYF. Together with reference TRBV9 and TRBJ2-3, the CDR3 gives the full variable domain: DSGVTQTPKHLITATGQRVTLRCSPRSGDLSVYWYQQSLDQGLQFLIQYYNGEERAKGNILERFSAQQFPDLHSELNLSSLELGDSALYFCASSIDSGRADTQYFGPGTRLTVL.

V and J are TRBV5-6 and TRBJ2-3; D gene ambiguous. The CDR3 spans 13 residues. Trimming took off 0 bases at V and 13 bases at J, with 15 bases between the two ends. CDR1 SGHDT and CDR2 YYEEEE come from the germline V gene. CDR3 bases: TGTGCCAGCAGCTTGGCCTCCCAGATACGGGAGTATTTT. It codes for CASSLASQIREYF.

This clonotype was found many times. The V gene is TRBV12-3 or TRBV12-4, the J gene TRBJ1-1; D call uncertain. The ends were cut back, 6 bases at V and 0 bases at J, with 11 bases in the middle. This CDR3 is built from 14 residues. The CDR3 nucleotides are TGTGCCAGCAGCCTCCATCTAATGAACACTGAAGCTTTCTTT. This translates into CASSLHLMNTEAFF.

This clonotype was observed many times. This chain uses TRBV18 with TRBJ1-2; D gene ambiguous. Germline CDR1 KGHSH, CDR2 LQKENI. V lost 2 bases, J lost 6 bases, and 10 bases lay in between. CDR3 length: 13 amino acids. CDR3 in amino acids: CASSPRVENGYTF. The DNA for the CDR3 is TGTGCCAGCTCACCAAGGGTTGAAAATGGCTACACCTTC.

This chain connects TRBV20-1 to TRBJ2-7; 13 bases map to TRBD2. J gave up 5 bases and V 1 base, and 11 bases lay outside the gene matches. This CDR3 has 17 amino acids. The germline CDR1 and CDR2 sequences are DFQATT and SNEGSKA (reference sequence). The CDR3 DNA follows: TGCAGTGCTAGAGGTACTAGCGGGAGGGCCCTCATCCACGAGCAGTACTTC. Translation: CSARGTSGRALIHEQYF.